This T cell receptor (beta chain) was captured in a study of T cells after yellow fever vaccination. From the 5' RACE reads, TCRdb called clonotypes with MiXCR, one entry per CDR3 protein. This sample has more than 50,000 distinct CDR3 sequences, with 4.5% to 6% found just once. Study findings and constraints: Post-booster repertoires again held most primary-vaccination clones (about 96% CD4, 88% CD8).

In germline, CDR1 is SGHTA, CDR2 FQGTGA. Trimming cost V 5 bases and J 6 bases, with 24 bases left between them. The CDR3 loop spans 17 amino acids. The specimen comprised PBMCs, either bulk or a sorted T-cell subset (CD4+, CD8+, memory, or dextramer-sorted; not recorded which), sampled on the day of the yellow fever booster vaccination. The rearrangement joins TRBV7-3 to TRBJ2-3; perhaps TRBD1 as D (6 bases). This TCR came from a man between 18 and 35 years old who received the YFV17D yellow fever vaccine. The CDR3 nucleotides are TGTGCCAGCAGCCCCCGGAGAGGGGGTCCCCAGGGGGATACGCAGTATTTT. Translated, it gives CASSPRRGGPQGDTQYF.